The 30 T cell receptor beta chains given below trace back to one sample, sequenced in a study of cytomegalovirus exposure and HLA in healthy donors. 13 Jbeta primers and 60 Vbeta primers were used for the PCR. Measured with immunoSEQ multiplex PCR; TCRdb has only the in-frame clones, and not every one. The sample yields 150,000 to 200,000 clones, 72% seen once. Sequencing used PBMCs. These TCRs come from a human donor in good health.

This chain connects TRBV18 to TRBJ2-7, with a weak D call TRBD1 (5 bases). The CDR3 length is 14 residues. In germline, CDR1 is KGHSH, CDR2 LQKENI. Trimming removed 0 bases from V and 7 bases from J, with 13 bases in between. The CDR3 DNA follows: TGTGCCAGCTCACCACCGGACAAACCTTGGGAGCAGTACTTC. It translates to CASSPPDKPWEQYF.

The V and J genes are TRBV25-1 and TRBJ1-1; D possibly corresponds to TRBD1 (5 bases). V gave up 5 bases and J gave up 7 bases, with 11 bases separating them. Germline assignment: CDR1 MGHDK and CDR2 SYGVNS. This CDR3 region has 12 residues. The CDR3: CASSPGHFEAFF. The CDR3 region has the DNA TGTGCCAGCAGTCCAGGACATTTTGAAGCTTTCTTT.

This chain uses TRBV4-3 with TRBJ1-3; 11 nucleotides line up with TRBD1. CDR3 length: 19 amino acids. CDR1 and CDR2 (germline): LGHNA, YSLEER. V was pared by 2 bases and J by 2 bases, with 11 bases of the junction left unmatched. CDR3 amino acids: CASSQIRQGQGVPGNTIYF. CDR3 DNA sequence: TGCGCCAGCAGCCAAATCCGACAGGGACAGGGGGTGCCTGGAAACACCATATATTTT.

In its sample, this clone was seen a few times. V usage is TRBV6-1 and J usage is TRBJ1-2; D uncertain. The CDR3 has 17 residues. Germline CDR1 and CDR2: MNHNS and SASEGT. V lost 0 bases to trimming and J lost 4 bases, with 18 bases between them. The CDR3 region is CASSEAIRQVIVYGYTF. CDR3 nucleotide sequence: TGTGCCAGCAGTGAAGCAATTAGGCAGGTGATTGTCTATGGCTACACCTTC.

The rearrangement joins TRBV2 to TRBJ1-2; D might be TRBD1 (5 bases). Germline-derived CDR1 and CDR2 are SNHLY and FYNNEI. The CDR3 length is 13 residues. Trimming cost V 3 bases and J 7 bases, with 12 bases left between them. This CDR3 reads CASSEMGGTGYTF. CDR3 nucleotides: TGTGCCAGCAGTGAGATGGGGGGTACTGGCTACACCTTC.

This rearrangement joins TRBV5-1 to TRBJ2-5; tentative D call: TRBD1 (7 bases). The germline V and J ends were trimmed by 0 bases and 3 bases, with 18 bases remaining between them. CDR1 is SGHRS and CDR2 is YFSETQ in the germline V gene. This CDR3 is 17 amino acids long. The CDR3 spells CASSLGGVGTAKETQYF. In nucleotides, the CDR3 is TGCGCCAGCAGCTTGGGGGGGGTAGGGACAGCAAAAGAGACCCAGTACTTC.

The chain uses TRBV5-4 and TRBJ1-4, with 9 bases aligning to TRBD1. The V and J ends lost 4 bases and 7 bases, in that order; junction bases with no gene match: 8. The CDR3 length is 15 residues. Germline CDR1 SGHNT, CDR2 YYREEE (reference sequence). The CDR3 coding sequence is TGTGCCAGCAGCCCCTGGACAGGGGTGGGTGAAAAACTGTTTTTT. It translates to CASSPWTGVGEKLFF.

The J gene is TRBJ1-2, the V gene TRBV7-8, with D possibly matching TRBD1 (6 bases). This CDR3 comprises 13 residues. Looked up from germline, CDR1 is SGHVS and CDR2 is FQNEAQ. Trimming removed 2 bases at V and 4 bases at J, with 8 bases between. Here the CDR3 DNA reads TGTGCCAGCAGCTTACAGGGGTCCTATGGCTACACCTTC. Residues: CASSLQGSYGYTF. The full variable domain, in which reference TRBV7-8 and TRBJ1-2 provide the parts outside the CDR3, is GAGVSQSPRYKVAKRGQDVALRCDPISGHVSLFWYQQALGQGPEFLTYFQNEAQLDKSGLPSDRFFAERPEGSVSTLKIQRTQQEDSAVYLCASSLQGSYGYTFGSGTRLTVV.

V and J are TRBV10-3 and TRBJ2-7; TRBD2 aligns across 10 bases. Trimming removed 0 bases from V and 0 bases from J; junction bases left unmatched: 5. The CDR3 contains 17 residues. Germline CDR1 reads ENHRY; CDR2 reads SYGVKD. The CDR3 DNA is TGTGCCATCAGTGAGTCGGCTAGCGGGGGTAGCTCCTACGAGCAGTACTTC. Amino acid sequence: CAISESASGGSSYEQYF.

CDR3 DNA: TGTGCCAGCAGACAGGGGGTGAACAATGAAAAACTGTTTTTT. Translating gives CASRQGVNNEKLFF. The chain employs TRBV19 and TRBJ1-4; 9 bases map to TRBD1. Per germline, CDR1 LNHDA and CDR2 SQIVND (reference sequence). Trimming took 9 bases from V and 5 from J; bases not matched to a gene: 7. This CDR3 comprises 14 residues.

The chain recombines TRBV5-1 with TRBJ1-4, with TRBD1 matching over 7 bases. Germline V gives CDR1 SGHRS, CDR2 YFSETQ. V lost 3 bases and J lost 4; bases outside the gene matches: 9. This CDR3 comprises 16 residues. The CDR3 loop is CASSWTGGGGNEKLFF. CDR3 sequence (DNA): TGCGCCAGCAGCTGGACAGGAGGAGGGGGTAATGAAAAACTGTTTTTT.

In its sample, this clone was seen a few times. This rearrangement joins TRBV29-1 to TRBJ2-1; 8 positions match TRBD1. V shed 4 bases, J shed 6 bases, and the junction held 5 bases outside the gene matches. This CDR3 region has 13 residues. Germline loops: CDR1 SQVTM, CDR2 ANQGSEA. The CDR3 spells CSVARTGSNEQFF. In DNA form, the CDR3 reads TGCAGCGTTGCCCGGACAGGGAGCAATGAGCAGTTCTTC.

The V call is TRBV7-6, the J call TRBJ2-5; a weak D match, TRBD2 (6 bases). The germline V gene encodes CDR1 SGHVS and CDR2 FNYEAQ. Trimming pared 3 bases from V and 11 bases from J, leaving 10 bases between. CDR3 length: 11 residues. CDR3 residues: CASSLNGGQYF. DNA for the CDR3: TGTGCCAGCAGCTTGAACGGAGGGCAGTACTTC.

The genes are TRBV6-1 and TRBJ1-1; 7 bases line up with TRBD1. The junction had 3 bases not matched to a gene; V was cut back by 4 bases and J by 1 base. Germline CDR1 is MNHNS and CDR2 is SASEGT. There are 14 residues in the CDR3. Here the CDR3 DNA reads TGTGCCAGCAGTGGATGGACAGGGAACACTGAAGCTTTCTTT. Protein: CASSGWTGNTEAFF.

This chain links TRBV5-1 with TRBJ1-1, with D unresolved. Germline V gene sequence: CDR1 SGHRS, CDR2 YFSETQ. The CDR3 spans 12 residues. Trimming pared 4 bases from V and 1 base from J, leaving 5 bases between. The CDR3 coding sequence is TGCGCCAGCAGCCCTACGAACACTGAAGCTTTCTTT. Translated: CASSPTNTEAFF. The variable domain in full, completed from reference TRBV5-1 and TRBJ1-1, reads KAGVTQTPRYLIKTRGQQVTLSCSPISGHRSVSWYQQTPGQGLQFLFEYFSETQRNKGNFPGRFSGRQFSNSRSEMNVSTLELGDSALYLCASSPTNTEAFFGQGTRLTVV.

This CDR3 is CASRDTGNTGELFF. As DNA, the CDR3 is TGCGCCAGCAGGGACACTGGGAACACCGGGGAGCTGTTTTTT. This chain joins TRBV5-1 and TRBJ2-2; maybe TRBD1 (5 bases). V lost 5 bases to trimming and J lost 1 base, with 9 bases between them. CDR3 size: 14 residues. Germline CDR1 reads SGHRS; CDR2 reads YFSETQ.

The J gene is TRBJ2-2, the V gene TRBV5-1, with 9 bases fitting TRBD2. Germline-derived CDR1 and CDR2 are SGHRS and YFSETQ. The V and J ends lost 4 bases and 6 bases, in that order; junction bases with no gene match: 4. The CDR3 spans 14 residues. The CDR3 protein is CASSPTSGPGELFF. The CDR3 DNA reads as TGCGCCAGCAGCCCCACTAGCGGGCCCGGGGAGCTGTTTTTT.

This clone has just a few counts. This chain links TRBV9 with TRBJ1-1; TRBD1 is a possible D gene (5 bases). The CDR3 covers 14 residues. V gave up 0 bases and J gave up 4 bases, with 10 bases separating them. CDR1 is SGDLS, CDR2 YYNGEE, per germline. For the CDR3, the DNA is TGTGCCAGCAGCGTAGAGACAACAGGCACTGAAGCTTTCTTT. Its translation is CASSVETTGTEAFF.

Comments on this clone: Other DNA sequences of this sample code for an identical CDR3. The chain employs TRBV5-1 and TRBJ1-1; TRBD1 matches 11 bases. Germline assignment: CDR1 SGHRS and CDR2 YFSETQ. With V trimmed by 0 bases and J by 11 bases, 3 bases remained unmatched. This CDR3 comprises 13 residues. The CDR3: CASSLGTGGEAFF. DNA for the CDR3: TGCGCCAGCAGCTTGGGGACAGGGGGCGAGGCTTTCTTT.

The CDR3: CASSFLGIGRVEAFF. DNA of the CDR3: TGTGCCAGCAGTTTCCTGGGAATAGGCAGGGTTGAAGCTTTCTTT. This chain uses TRBV28 with TRBJ1-1; tentative D call: TRBD1 (5 bases). The V gene lost 3 bases and the J gene lost 7 bases, with 18 bases spanning the gap. This CDR3 spans 15 amino acids. The V gene's germline CDR1 is MDHEN and CDR2 SYDVKM. Supplemented by reference TRBV28 and TRBJ1-1, the full variable domain reads DVKVTQSSRYLVKRTGEKVFLECVQDMDHENMFWYRQDPGLGLRLIYFSYDVKMKEKGDIPEGYSVSREKKERFSLILESASTNQTSMYLCASSFLGIGRVEAFFGQGTRLTVV.

The chain links TRBV2 to TRBJ1-5; 7 nucleotides line up with TRBD1. With 6 bases clipped from V and 7 bases from J, the junction kept 3 bases outside the gene matches. Germline CDR1 and CDR2: SNHLY and FYNNEI. The CDR3 runs to 12 residues. CDR3 protein: CASSDRAQPQHF. The CDR3 bases are TGTGCCAGCAGCGACAGGGCCCAGCCCCAGCATTTT.

The rearrangement links TRBV6-5 to TRBJ1-1; no clear D gene. The germline V and J ends were trimmed by 6 bases and 1 base, with 9 bases remaining between them. The CDR3 runs to 13 residues. CDR1 and CDR2 (germline): MNHEY, SVGAGI. The chain's CDR3 is CASSPSQNTEAFF. CDR3 coding DNA: TGTGCCAGCAGCCCCTCACAGAACACTGAAGCTTTCTTT.

The chain is built from TRBV7-6 and TRBJ2-3, with a tentative D call TRBD1 (6 bases). This CDR3 is built from 15 residues. CDR1 is SGHVS, CDR2 FNYEAQ, per germline. Trimming left V 5 bases short and J 2 bases short, with 14 bases between. The CDR3 here is CASSPRDTLTDTQYF. The CDR3 nucleotides are TGTGCCAGCAGCCCCCGGGACACGCTCACAGATACGCAGTATTTT.

The chain has TRBV15 and TRBJ2-1; possibly TRBD1 for D (6 bases). Trimming pared 5 bases from V and 2 bases from J, leaving 16 bases between. Germline lookup yields CDR1 LNHNV and CDR2 YYDKDF (reference sequence). The CDR3 loop spans 16 amino acids. The CDR3 spells CATSPSLGATYNEQFF. CDR3 nucleotides: TGTGCCACCAGCCCTTCACTGGGGGCAACCTACAATGAGCAGTTCTTC.

The V and J genes are TRBV6-5 and TRBJ2-7, with TRBD1 matching over 7 bases. The germline CDR1 and CDR2 sequences are MNHEY and SVGAGI. Unmatched junction bases numbered 6, after V lost 4 bases and J lost 0 bases. This CDR3 has 15 amino acids. The CDR3 here is CASSSSGTVSYEQYF. Here the CDR3 DNA reads TGTGCCAGCAGTTCGTCCGGGACAGTCTCCTACGAGCAGTACTTC.

This chain uses TRBV4-1 with TRBJ1-5; 11 bases are shared with TRBD1. V was clipped by 0 bases and J by 2 bases; unmatched bases: 3. Germline loops: CDR1 MGHRA, CDR2 YSYEKL. This CDR3 spans 17 amino acids. The CDR3 protein is CASSQDPGQGGNQPQHF. Here the CDR3 DNA reads TGCGCCAGCAGCCAAGATCCGGGACAGGGGGGCAATCAGCCCCAGCATTTT.

The chain joins TRBV4-1 to TRBJ1-1; D uncertain. This CDR3 contains 14 residues. Germline CDR1 is MGHRA and CDR2 is YSYEKL. V was trimmed by 0 bases and J by 5 bases, leaving 10 bases between them. The CDR3 here is CASSQDSQVTEAFF. As DNA, the CDR3 is TGCGCCAGCAGCCAAGATAGTCAGGTAACTGAAGCTTTCTTT.

V usage is TRBV6-1 and J usage is TRBJ1-1; D perhaps matches TRBD1 (6 bases). The V end was cut by 1 base, the J end by 3 bases, with 12 bases between. In germline, CDR1 is MNHNS, CDR2 SASEGT. The CDR3 contains 15 residues. CDR3 loop: CASSEGPPGDTEAFF. The CDR3, as DNA: TGTGCCAGCAGTGAAGGACCCCCAGGGGACACTGAAGCTTTCTTT.

The CDR3 DNA is TGTGCCAGCAGCTTAACTAGCGGTCACAATGAGCAGTTCTTC. It encodes CASSLTSGHNEQFF. The J gene is TRBJ2-1, the V gene TRBV7-3; maybe TRBD2 (6 bases). Per the germline V gene, CDR1 is SGHTA and CDR2 is FQGTGA. V dropped 0 bases and J dropped 5 bases, with 8 bases sitting between them. The length of the CDR3 is 14 residues.

This sequence joins TRBV7-9 and TRBJ1-5; perhaps TRBD1 as D (6 bases). The V end lost 5 bases, the J end lost 1 base, and 9 bases lay between the germline ends. CDR1 SEHNR and CDR2 FQNEAQ come from the germline V gene (reference sequence). The CDR3 is 14 amino acids. CDR3 sequence: CASSPQGSNQPQHF. The CDR3 nucleotides read TGTGCCAGCAGCCCCCAGGGGAGCAATCAGCCCCAGCATTTT.